These 7 T cell receptor beta chains were all obtained from the same sample, sequenced in a study of T cells in Graves' hyperthyroidism and ophthalmopathy. Template material for amplifying TCR beta CDR3 regions consisted of RNA transcripts. First-round RT-PCR with HTBI primers amplified the TCR CDR3 region. TCRdb reprocessed the multiplex PCR reads via MiXCR and lists one record per CDR3 protein. The table has over 550,000 distinct CDR3 sequences, about a sixth seen once; the top ten hold under 20%. The sequenced sample consisted of blood. These receptors originate from a young woman with Graves' hyperthyroidism.

This clonotype was counted a few times. The chain is built from TRBV9 and TRBJ2-5; 12 nucleotides agree with TRBD2. J gave up 2 bases and V 3 bases, and 2 bases lay outside the gene matches. Germline V gene data show CDR1 as SGDLS and CDR2 as YYNGEE. The CDR3 is 15 residues long. The CDR3 sequence: CASSATSGSQETQYF. DNA of the CDR3: TGTGCCAGCAGCGCGACTAGCGGGAGTCAAGAGACCCAGTACTTC.

This clonotype was seen at least ten times. The chain has TRBV6-1 and TRBJ2-5; 8 nucleotides line up with TRBD1. CDR1 and CDR2 from the germline V gene are MNHNS and SASEGT. This CDR3 is 14 amino acids long. The V and J ends lost 5 bases and 5 bases, in that order; junction bases with no gene match: 7. For the CDR3, the DNA is TGTGCCAGCAGTCCAACAGGGGGGACGGAGACCCAGTACTTC. Its protein product is CASSPTGGTETQYF.

There are many counts of this clonotype. V usage is TRBV2 and J usage is TRBJ2-7; 11 bases map to TRBD1. Unmatched junction bases numbered 6, after V lost 5 bases and J lost 0 bases. The CDR3 is 16 residues long. Germline CDR1 is SNHLY and CDR2 is FYNNEI. CDR3 sequence: CASSTPGTGGSYEQYF. In DNA form, the CDR3 reads TGTGCCAGCAGTACCCCCGGGACAGGGGGCTCCTACGAGCAGTACTTC.

Notes on this clonotype: This may come from a read error, since a much larger clone is one base off. The rearrangement links TRBV20-1 to TRBJ2-1, with TRBD2 matching over 8 bases. The CDR3 totals 16 residues. Per germline, CDR1 DFQATT and CDR2 SNEGSKA (reference sequence). The CDR3 bases are TGCAGTGCTAGAGATCCCTCTCTTAGCGGGGACAATGGGCAGTTCTTC. Amino acids: CSARDPSLSGDNGQFF.

V gene TRBV7-9 combines with J gene TRBJ1-1; no firm D call. This CDR3 is built from 12 residues. In germline, CDR1 is SEHNR, CDR2 FQNEAQ (reference sequence). The V and J ends lost 6 bases and 6 bases respectively, with 11 bases between them. The CDR3 sequence: CASSLGPSEAFF. The CDR3 DNA reads as TGTGCCAGCAGTCTCGGGCCGTCTGAAGCTTTCTTT.

In its sample, this clonotype was seen a few times. The gene calls are TRBV25-1 and TRBJ2-1; 7 positions match TRBD1. CDR3 length: 13 residues. The germline gives CDR1 MGHDK, CDR2 SYGVNS. The V and J ends lost 10 bases and 5 bases, in that order; junction bases with no gene match: 8. Here the CDR3 reads CATEQGKDNEQFF. In DNA, the CDR3 is TGTGCCACCGAACAGGGGAAGGACAATGAGCAGTTCTTC. The entire variable domain, with the rest obtained from reference TRBV25-1 and TRBJ2-1, is as follows: EADIYQTPRYLVIGTGKKITLECSQTMGHDKMYWYQQDPGMELHLIHYSYGVNSTEKGDLSSESTVSRIRTEHFPLTLESARPSHTSQYLCATEQGKDNEQFFGPGTRLTVL.

This clonotype was counted many times. The chain carries TRBV12-3 or TRBV12-4 and TRBJ1-2; 10 positions agree with TRBD1. With 6 bases clipped from V and 5 bases from J, the junction kept 3 bases outside the gene matches. CDR3 length: 13 amino acids. CDR3: CASSQGQGYGYTF. The CDR3 DNA sequence: TGTGCCAGCAGCCAGGGACAGGGGTATGGCTACACCTTC.